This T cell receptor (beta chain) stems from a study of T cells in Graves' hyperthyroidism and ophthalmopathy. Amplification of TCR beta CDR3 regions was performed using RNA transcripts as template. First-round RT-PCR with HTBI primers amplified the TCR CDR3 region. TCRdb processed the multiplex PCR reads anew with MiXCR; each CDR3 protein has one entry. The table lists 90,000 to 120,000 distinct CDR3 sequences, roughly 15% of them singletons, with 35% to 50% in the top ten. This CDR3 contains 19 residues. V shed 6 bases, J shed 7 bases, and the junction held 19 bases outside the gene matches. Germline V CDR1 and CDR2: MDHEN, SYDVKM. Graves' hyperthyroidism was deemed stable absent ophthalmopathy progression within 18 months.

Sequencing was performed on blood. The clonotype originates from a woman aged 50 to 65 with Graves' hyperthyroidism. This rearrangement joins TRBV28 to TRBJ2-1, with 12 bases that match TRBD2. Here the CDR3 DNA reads TGTGCCAGCAGCCCGACCCTTTACCAGCTAGCGGGAGGGGGAAATGAGCAGTTCTTC. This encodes CASSPTLYQLAGGGNEQFF. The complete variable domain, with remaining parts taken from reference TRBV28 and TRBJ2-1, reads DVKVTQSSRYLVKRTGEKVFLECVQDMDHENMFWYRQDPGLGLRLIYFSYDVKMKEKGDIPEGYSVSREKKERFSLILESASTNQTSMYLCASSPTLYQLAGGGNEQFFGPGTRLTVL.